Following are 32 T cell receptor beta chains from one sample sequenced in a study of cytomegalovirus exposure and HLA in healthy donors. The PCR contained 60 Vbeta and 13 Jbeta primers. Assay: immunoSEQ multiplex PCR; the TCRdb copy retains only in-frame clones and omits some. The data hold under 250,000 clones, with approximately 81% observed a single time. The material sequenced was PBMCs. The receptors here all came from a woman in her sixties or seventies in good health and CMV-seropositive.

This clone was detected once. This chain joins TRBV5-1 and TRBJ2-7, with 14 bases that match TRBD2. CDR3 length: 18 amino acids. The V segment lost 3 bases and the J segment 3 bases; nucleotides outside the gene matches: 11. Germline lookup yields CDR1 SGHRS and CDR2 YFSETQ. CDR3 sequence: CASSWGWGLAGVGYEQYF. The CDR3 DNA reads TGCGCCAGCAGCTGGGGGTGGGGACTAGCGGGAGTCGGCTACGAGCAGTACTTC.

The rearrangement joins TRBV11-2 to TRBJ2-5; TRBD1 is a possible D gene (6 bases). The CDR3 sequence is 13 residues long. In germline, CDR1 is SGHAT, CDR2 FQNNGV. The V and J ends lost 5 bases and 2 bases respectively, with 9 bases between them. CDR3 sequence (DNA): TGTGCCAGCAGCCTGGACAGACAAGAGACCCAGTACTTC. Protein sequence: CASSLDRQETQYF.

The chain recombines TRBV2 with TRBJ2-7, with a weak D call TRBD2 (6 bases). Germline V gives CDR1 SNHLY, CDR2 FYNNEI. CDR3 length: 16 residues. With 7 bases removed from V and 5 bases from J, the gap between germline ends came to 24 bases. DNA for the CDR3: TGTGCCAGCATTCCCCGGGCAGGAGGGAGGTTTGACGAGCAGTACTTC. Translating gives CASIPRAGGRFDEQYF.

This clone was detected only once. V and J are TRBV19 and TRBJ2-7; D is perhaps TRBD2 (5 bases). V gave up 5 bases and J gave up 0 bases, with 8 bases separating them. CDR3 length: 13 amino acids. Germline CDR1 reads LNHDA; CDR2 reads SQIVND (reference sequence). CDR3 loop: CASSVAGSYEQYF. DNA for the CDR3: TGTGCCAGTAGTGTGGCGGGCTCCTACGAGCAGTACTTC.

The chain uses TRBV6-1 and TRBJ2-1; 9 bases map to TRBD2. Germline lookup yields CDR1 MNHNS and CDR2 SASEGT. The CDR3 has 14 residues. The J segment lost 13 bases and the V segment lost 10 bases, leaving 17 bases of the junction unmatched. DNA for the CDR3: TGTGCCACCAAGTCCCTGGCGGGAGGGCCTTTTCAGTTCTTC. It encodes CATKSLAGGPFQFF.

This chain connects TRBV6-1 to TRBJ2-7; D may be TRBD2 (5 bases). Germline loops: CDR1 MNHNS, CDR2 SASEGT. This CDR3 contains 15 residues. The V end lost 2 bases, the J end lost 0 bases, and 11 bases lay between the germline ends. This CDR3 reads CASSEPGNPSYEQYF. CDR3 bases: TGTGCCAGCAGTGAACCGGGGAACCCCTCCTACGAGCAGTACTTC.

V and J are TRBV4-1 and TRBJ1-2; D might be TRBD1 (5 bases). Trimming took 1 base from V and 8 from J, leaving 17 bases between them. Germline V gives CDR1 MGHRA, CDR2 YSYEKL. CDR3 length: 15 amino acids. The CDR3 sequence is CASSQVGGRRVGYTF. CDR3 DNA sequence: TGCGCCAGCAGCCAAGTTGGGGGGAGGAGGGTAGGCTACACCTTC.

The rearrangement joins TRBV28 to TRBJ2-3; 9 positions match TRBD2. The germline V gene has CDR1 MDHEN and CDR2 SYDVKM. V dropped 3 bases and J dropped 2; count of bases not matched to a gene: 3. This CDR3 has 15 residues. DNA for the CDR3: TGTGCCAGCAGTTTGACTAGCGGCCCCACAGATACGCAGTATTTT. This codes for CASSLTSGPTDTQYF.

The rearrangement links TRBV25-1 to TRBJ1-2; 10 positions agree with TRBD1. Germline V gene data show CDR1 as MGHDK and CDR2 as SYGVNS. V trimming: 6 bases; J trimming: 2 bases; junction bases outside the gene matches: 3. CDR3 length equals 14 residues. CDR3 sequence reads: CASRGQGENYGYTF. Written as DNA, the CDR3 is TGTGCCAGCAGAGGACAGGGGGAAAACTATGGCTACACCTTC.

The chain combines TRBV15 with TRBJ2-4; tentative D call: TRBD1 (5 bases). Looked up from germline, CDR1 is LNHNV and CDR2 is YYDKDF (reference sequence). Deletions cut 5 bases from V and 2 bases from J, with 19 bases between. The CDR3 is made up of 17 amino acids. CDR3 protein: CATSANKIKGSKNIQYF. CDR3 coding DNA: TGTGCCACCAGCGCTAACAAAATAAAGGGGTCCAAAAACATTCAGTACTTC.

The chain is built from TRBV11-3 and TRBJ2-5; TRBD2 matches 7 bases. The CDR3 runs 15 residues. Looked up from germline, CDR1 is SGHNT and CDR2 is YENEEA. V gave up 5 bases and J gave up 3 bases; unmatched junction bases: 9. This CDR3 is CASSPGAGSEETQYF. As DNA, the CDR3 is TGTGCCAGCAGCCCGGGAGCGGGAAGCGAAGAGACCCAGTACTTC.

The chain links TRBV2 to TRBJ2-7; D unresolved. This CDR3 comprises 12 residues. CDR1 is SNHLY, CDR2 FYNNEI, per germline. V lost 6 bases, J lost 3 bases, and 9 bases lay in between. The DNA for the CDR3 is TGTGCCAGCAGATTCGACAACTACGAGCAGTACTTC. Amino acid sequence: CASRFDNYEQYF.

This rearrangement joins TRBV15 to TRBJ1-4; 8 nucleotides match TRBD1. J gave up 7 bases and V 5 bases, and 12 bases lay outside the gene matches. Germline V gene lookup returns CDR1 LNHNV and CDR2 YYDKDF (reference sequence). The CDR3 is made up of 16 amino acids. The CDR3 sequence is CATSPVLQGGTEKLFF. For the CDR3, the DNA is TGTGCCACCAGCCCCGTCCTACAGGGGGGCACTGAAAAACTGTTTTTT.

V is TRBV27 and J is TRBJ1-3; D uncertain. This CDR3 has 15 amino acids. CDR1 is MNHEY, CDR2 SMNVEV, per germline (reference sequence). V lost 5 bases and J lost 0, with 11 bases in between. The CDR3 sequence: CASSPRYSSGNTIYF. CDR3 nucleotides: TGTGCCAGCAGTCCCCGGTACAGCTCTGGAAACACCATATATTTT.

In its sample, this clone was seen once. The rearrangement links TRBV15 to TRBJ2-2; 12 bases match TRBD2. The V gene end was trimmed by 1 base and the J gene end by 3 bases; junction bases not matched to a gene: 9. CDR3 size: 19 residues. Germline values: CDR1 LNHNV, CDR2 YYDKDF (reference sequence). The CDR3, as DNA: TGTGCCACCAGCAGAGCACTAAGGACTAGCGGGATGGACACCGGGGAGCTGTTTTTT. Protein: CATSRALRTSGMDTGELFF.

Notes on this clone: The same CDR3 arises from other DNA sequences in this sample as well. J is TRBJ1-1 and V is TRBV6-6, with 7 bases lining up with TRBD1. This CDR3 spans 13 amino acids. The V segment lost 6 bases and the J segment 3 bases; nucleotides outside the gene matches: 4. Germline V gene sequence: CDR1 MNHNY, CDR2 SVGAGI (reference sequence). This CDR3 reads CASSSGQDTEAFF. The CDR3 region has the DNA TGTGCCAGCAGCTCAGGACAGGACACTGAAGCTTTCTTT.

For this clone: The junction does not match germline at one end; this may be a read error. CDR3 DNA sequence: TGTTCCAGCAGCCCCCCGAGGACAGGGCTGGCTTTCTTT. Translation: CSSSPPRTGLAFF. V and J are TRBV7-9 and TRBJ1-1; TRBD1 aligns across 8 bases. CDR3 length equals 13 residues. CDR1 is SEHNR, CDR2 FQNEAQ, per germline (reference sequence).

About this clone: A junction end diverges from the germline sequence, so it may reflect a read error. This chain links TRBV7-9 with TRBJ2-3; 9 bases are shared with TRBD2. The CDR3 is 15 residues long. Germline V gives CDR1 SEHNR, CDR2 FQNEAQ (reference sequence). Written as DNA, the CDR3 is TGTTCCAGCAGACAGCGGGAGGCTTTCACAGATACGCAGTATTTT. Translation gives CSSRQREAFTDTQYF.

The gene calls are TRBV18 and TRBJ2-7; 7 bases agree with TRBD2. The germline V gene encodes CDR1 KGHSH and CDR2 LQKENI. The CDR3 loop spans 14 amino acids. The V and J ends lost 9 bases and 2 bases, in that order; junction bases with no gene match: 10. The CDR3 sequence: CARDPGLQTYEQYF. Written as DNA, the CDR3 is TGTGCCAGGGATCCGGGACTACAAACCTACGAGCAGTACTTC.

As concerns this clone: The same CDR3 also results from other DNA sequences found in this sample. This sequence joins TRBV5-1 and TRBJ2-5, with D perhaps TRBD2 (6 bases). The V end was cut by 2 bases, the J end by 5 bases, with 10 bases between. Germline lookup yields CDR1 SGHRS and CDR2 YFSETQ. The CDR3 runs to 13 residues. The CDR3 here is CASSLRGGETQYF. The DNA for the CDR3 is TGCGCCAGCAGCTTAAGAGGAGGGGAGACCCAGTACTTC.

This clone was detected only once. V usage is TRBV5-6 and J usage is TRBJ1-5; TRBD1 matches at 8 bases. Looked up from germline, CDR1 is SGHDT and CDR2 is YYEEEE. V was clipped by 4 bases and J by 2 bases; unmatched bases: 5. This CDR3 has 15 amino acids. The CDR3 protein is CASSQGALGNQPQHF. CDR3 nucleotide sequence: TGTGCCAGCAGCCAGGGGGCATTGGGCAATCAGCCCCAGCATTTT.

V gene TRBV6-5 combines with J gene TRBJ1-2; a possible D gene is TRBD1 (6 bases). Looked up from germline, CDR1 is MNHEY and CDR2 is SVGAGI. This CDR3 has 12 residues. Deletions cut 7 bases from V and 7 bases from J, with 13 bases between. The CDR3 DNA reads TGTGCCAGCACCACAGGGTCTAGTGGCTACACCTTC. Translating it yields CASTTGSSGYTF.

This rearrangement joins TRBV28 to TRBJ2-7; D is possibly TRBD2 (5 bases). This CDR3 is built from 13 residues. V shed 5 bases and J shed 4 bases, with 12 bases lying between them. CDR1 and CDR2 (germline): MDHEN, SYDVKM. The CDR3 loop reads CASSPPGYYEQYF. The CDR3 bases are TGTGCCAGCAGTCCCCCGGGGTATTACGAGCAGTACTTC.

The chain uses TRBV7-9 and TRBJ2-3, with 9 bases fitting TRBD2. The CDR3 length is 16 residues. Losses at the gene ends were 4 bases for V and 3 bases for J; bases not matched to a gene: 8. CDR1 and CDR2 from the germline V gene are SEHNR and FQNEAQ (reference sequence). DNA of the CDR3: TGTGCCAGCAGCTCCAAAGCGGGAGGAGATACAGATACGCAGTATTTT. It yields the protein CASSSKAGGDTDTQYF.

This clone was seen more than once but under ten times. The CDR3 nucleotides are TGTGCCAGCACCCGGGACTACATAACCGGGGAGCTGTTTTTT. Its translation: CASTRDYITGELFF. The V and J genes are TRBV25-1 and TRBJ2-2, with 7 bases lining up with TRBD2. Trimming at V came to 7 bases and at J to 5 bases, leaving 7 bases not matched to a gene. The CDR3 totals 14 residues. Per germline, CDR1 MGHDK and CDR2 SYGVNS.

This chain links TRBV18 with TRBJ2-2; 8 bases are a match to TRBD2. Germline-derived CDR1 and CDR2 are KGHSH and LQKENI. CDR3 length equals 16 residues. The junction had 4 bases not matched to a gene; V was cut back by 3 bases and J by 1 base. This CDR3 is CASSPSAGGNTGELFF. The CDR3 DNA reads as TGTGCCAGCTCACCGTCGGCGGGAGGGAACACCGGGGAGCTGTTTTTT.

The chain is built from TRBV18 and TRBJ2-3; 9 bases match TRBD2. Losses at the gene ends were 6 bases for V and 3 bases for J; bases not matched to a gene: 10. Germline CDR1 reads KGHSH; CDR2 reads LQKENI. This CDR3 contains 16 residues. CDR3 sequence reads: CASSRGGRALTDTQYF. CDR3 bases: TGTGCCAGCTCCCGTGGCGGGAGGGCCTTAACAGATACGCAGTATTTT.

The CDR3 nucleotides are TGTGCAAGTCGCTTATCAGGGGGGATAAACACTGAAGCTTTCTTT. Its translation: CASRLSGGINTEAFF. The chain employs TRBV12-2 and TRBJ1-1; the D call in the table, TRBD1, was not verified against the DNA. TRBV12-2 represents a pseudogene. The CDR3 sequence is 15 residues long.

J is TRBJ2-7 and V is TRBV12-5; D is possibly TRBD1 (5 bases). Germline lookup yields CDR1 LGHNT and CDR2 FRNRAP. This CDR3 has 14 amino acids. V lost 7 bases and J 4 bases, leaving 17 bases between the germline ends. The DNA of the CDR3 is TGTGCTAGTGCCGATGACAGCCCTGGGTACGAGCAGTACTTC. Translation: CASADDSPGYEQYF.

This rearrangement joins TRBV19 to TRBJ2-7; D might be TRBD1 (6 bases). With 2 bases removed from V and 2 bases from J, the gap between germline ends came to 13 bases. The CDR3 extends over 15 amino acids. CDR1 and CDR2 from the germline V gene are LNHDA and SQIVND (reference sequence). In nucleotides, the CDR3 is TGTGCCAGTAGTATATCCTCCGGGGACACCTACGAGCAGTACTTC. Its protein is CASSISSGDTYEQYF.

This sequence joins TRBV5-5 and TRBJ2-7; 7 bases align to TRBD1. The J segment lost 6 bases and the V segment lost 0 bases, leaving 6 bases of the junction unmatched. The CDR3 consists of 14 residues. Germline V gives CDR1 SGHKS, CDR2 YYEKEE (reference sequence). CDR3 amino acids: CASSLDRGRVEQYF. CDR3 bases: TGTGCCAGCAGCTTGGACAGGGGCCGGGTCGAGCAGTACTTC.

The chain recombines TRBV15 with TRBJ2-3; 8 nucleotides agree with TRBD1. This CDR3 is 16 amino acids long. Per germline, CDR1 LNHNV and CDR2 YYDKDF (reference sequence). Unmatched junction bases numbered 8, after V lost 2 bases and J lost 4 bases. Written as DNA, the CDR3 is TGTGCCACCAGCAGACGAGGACAGGGAGTTGCAGATACGCAGTATTTT. Amino acids: CATSRRGQGVADTQYF.